Described below is a single TCR beta chain sequence and its context. As yet, its antigen is unknown. The data are from a study of T cell repertoires in cytomegalovirus infection. Study-wide background: Based on public TCR beta signatures, there were indications of CMV infection and of a matching HLA type.

The germline V gene encodes CDR1 MDHEN and CDR2 SYDVKM. Between the trimmed V and J ends, which lost 4 bases and 4 bases, there was a span of 9 bases. The CDR3 has 13 amino acids. TCRdb fed the reads into MiXCR, producing one record per CDR3 protein. In the table there are about 52,000 distinct CDR3 sequences, around a fifth of which are singletons. This clonotype originated in a human donor in good health (CMV status not recorded). Some clones in this sample may be carry-over from other donors' samples. The J gene is TRBJ2-3, the V gene TRBV28, with a tentative D call TRBD2 (5 bases). Source: CD8+ T cells from cultured PBMCs, taken from culture after CMV antigen stimulation. CDR3 sequence reads: CASSYGDPDTQYF. The CDR3 DNA sequence: TGTGCCAGCAGTTACGGGGATCCAGATACGCAGTATTTT. Using reference TRBV28 and TRBJ2-3 for the parts outside the CDR3, the full variable domain is DVKVTQSSRYLVKRTGEKVFLECVQDMDHENMFWYRQDPGLGLRLIYFSYDVKMKEKGDIPEGYSVSREKKERFSLILESASTNQTSMYLCASSYGDPDTQYFGPGTRLTVL.